Below, 2 T cell receptor beta chains from the same sample are listed, as sequenced in a study of blood T cell repertoires in COVID-19. Here immunoSEQ multiplex PCR was the method, and the copy in TCRdb shows in-frame clones only, minus some. The sample records about 200,000 clones, roughly 86% being singletons. The sample taken for sequencing was PBMCs or T cells enriched from blood (not recorded which). The receptors derive from a woman aged 25 to 39 with acute COVID-19.

CDR3 nucleotides: TGTGCCACCAGCAGAGAGTATTGGGCCACCATATATTTT. Translated, it gives CATSREYWATIYF. This chain connects TRBV15 to TRBJ1-3, with no clear D. V lost 0 bases, J lost 9 bases, and 9 bases lay in between. Germline V CDR1 and CDR2: LNHNV, YYDKDF (reference sequence). The CDR3 consists of 13 residues.

The chain has TRBV28 and TRBJ1-1, with D possibly being TRBD1 (6 bases). The V gene's germline CDR1 is MDHEN and CDR2 SYDVKM. This CDR3 comprises 13 residues. V was clipped by 10 bases and J by 4 bases, with 16 bases between them. DNA of the CDR3: TGTGCCATCCCCGGTAGGGGGGGCACTGAAGCTTTCTTT. Translated: CAIPGRGGTEAFF.